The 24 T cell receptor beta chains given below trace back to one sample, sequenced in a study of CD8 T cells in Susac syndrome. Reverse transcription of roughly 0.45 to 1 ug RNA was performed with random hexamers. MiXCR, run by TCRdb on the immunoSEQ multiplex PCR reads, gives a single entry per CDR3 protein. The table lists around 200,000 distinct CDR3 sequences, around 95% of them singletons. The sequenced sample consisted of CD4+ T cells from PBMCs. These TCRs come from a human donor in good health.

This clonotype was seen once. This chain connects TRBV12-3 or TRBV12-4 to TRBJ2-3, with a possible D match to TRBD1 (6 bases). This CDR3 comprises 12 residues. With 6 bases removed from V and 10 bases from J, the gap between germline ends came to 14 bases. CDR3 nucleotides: TGTGCCAGCAGACTCGGTGAGGGGGCGCAGTATTTT. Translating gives CASRLGEGAQYF.

The CDR3 nucleotides are TGTGCCAGCTCAGCGGGCAGAGTTACGCAGTATTTT. Translating gives CASSAGRVTQYF. This chain connects TRBV18 to TRBJ2-3, with a weak D call TRBD2 (5 bases). The CDR3 has 12 residues. V lost 5 bases and J lost 8, with 11 bases in between. Per germline, CDR1 KGHSH and CDR2 LQKENI.

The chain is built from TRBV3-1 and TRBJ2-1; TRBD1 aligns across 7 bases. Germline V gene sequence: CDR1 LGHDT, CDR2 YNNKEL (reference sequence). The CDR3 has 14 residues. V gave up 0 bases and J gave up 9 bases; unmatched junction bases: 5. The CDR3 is CASSQEPDRVEQFF. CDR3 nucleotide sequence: TGTGCCAGCAGCCAAGAGCCCGACAGGGTTGAGCAGTTCTTC.

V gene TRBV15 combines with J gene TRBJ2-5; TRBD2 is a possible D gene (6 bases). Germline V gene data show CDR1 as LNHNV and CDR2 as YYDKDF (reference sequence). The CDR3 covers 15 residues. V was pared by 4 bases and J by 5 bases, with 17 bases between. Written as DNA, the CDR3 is TGTGCCACCAGCATCCGGGACTGGGGGATGGAGACCCAGTACTTC. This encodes CATSIRDWGMETQYF.

The CDR3 DNA is TGTGCCAGCAGTGACACGACAGGGGCCTACGAGCAGTACTTC. It encodes CASSDTTGAYEQYF. The chain is built from TRBV25-1 and TRBJ2-7, with 8 bases fitting TRBD1. Germline CDR1 MGHDK, CDR2 SYGVNS. V lost 3 bases to trimming and J lost 2 bases; unmatched junction nucleotides: 3. The CDR3 runs 14 residues.

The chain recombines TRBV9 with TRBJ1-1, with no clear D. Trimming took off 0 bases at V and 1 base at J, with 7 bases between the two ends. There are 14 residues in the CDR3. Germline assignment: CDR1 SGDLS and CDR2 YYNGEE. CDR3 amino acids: CASSVAGENTEAFF. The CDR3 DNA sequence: TGTGCCAGCAGCGTAGCGGGCGAGAACACTGAAGCTTTCTTT.

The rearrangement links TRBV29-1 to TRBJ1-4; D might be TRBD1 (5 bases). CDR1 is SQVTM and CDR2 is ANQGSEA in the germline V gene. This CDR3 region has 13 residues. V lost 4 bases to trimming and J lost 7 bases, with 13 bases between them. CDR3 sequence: CSVGAGTSEKLFF. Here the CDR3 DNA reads TGCAGCGTTGGAGCAGGGACGAGTGAAAAACTGTTTTTT.

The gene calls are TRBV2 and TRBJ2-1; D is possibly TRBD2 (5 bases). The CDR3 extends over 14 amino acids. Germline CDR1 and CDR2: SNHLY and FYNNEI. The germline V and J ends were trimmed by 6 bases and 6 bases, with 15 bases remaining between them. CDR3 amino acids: CASRSASLANEQFF. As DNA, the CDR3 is TGTGCCAGCAGGTCGGCTAGCCTAGCCAATGAGCAGTTCTTC.

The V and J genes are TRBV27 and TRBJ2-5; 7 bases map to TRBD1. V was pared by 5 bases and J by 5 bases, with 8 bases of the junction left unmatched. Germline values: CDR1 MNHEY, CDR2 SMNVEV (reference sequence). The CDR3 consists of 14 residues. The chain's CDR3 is CASSPGQVGETQYF. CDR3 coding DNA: TGTGCCAGCAGTCCCGGACAGGTGGGGGAGACCCAGTACTTC.

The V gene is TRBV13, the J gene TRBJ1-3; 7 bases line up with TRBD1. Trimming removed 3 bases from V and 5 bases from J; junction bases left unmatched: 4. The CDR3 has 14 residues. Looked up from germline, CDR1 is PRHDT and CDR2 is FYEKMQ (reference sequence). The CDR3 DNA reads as TGTGCCAGCAGCTTCCAGGGGGGACGAAACACCATATATTTT. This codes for CASSFQGGRNTIYF.

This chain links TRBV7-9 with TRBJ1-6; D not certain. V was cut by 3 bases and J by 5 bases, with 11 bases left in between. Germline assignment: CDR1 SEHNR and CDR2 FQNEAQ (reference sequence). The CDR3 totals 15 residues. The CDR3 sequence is CASSLHSHDNSPLHF. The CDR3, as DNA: TGTGCCAGCAGCTTGCACAGTCACGATAATTCACCCCTCCACTTT.

CDR3 loop: CASSPRDRSRNQPQHF. The DNA of the CDR3 is TGTGCCAGCAGCCCGCGGGACAGGAGCCGTAATCAGCCCCAGCATTTT. V usage is TRBV7-2 and J usage is TRBJ1-5; 8 bases map to TRBD1. The V and J ends lost 5 bases and 4 bases, in that order; junction bases with no gene match: 10. Germline-derived CDR1 and CDR2 are SGHTA and FQGNSA. This CDR3 is built from 16 residues.

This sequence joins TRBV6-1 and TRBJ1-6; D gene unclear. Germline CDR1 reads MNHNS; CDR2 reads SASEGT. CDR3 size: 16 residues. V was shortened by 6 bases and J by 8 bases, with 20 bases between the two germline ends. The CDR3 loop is CASSRGVSSNDSPLHF. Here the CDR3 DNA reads TGTGCCAGCAGCCGCGGGGTATCGTCAAACGATTCACCCCTCCACTTT.

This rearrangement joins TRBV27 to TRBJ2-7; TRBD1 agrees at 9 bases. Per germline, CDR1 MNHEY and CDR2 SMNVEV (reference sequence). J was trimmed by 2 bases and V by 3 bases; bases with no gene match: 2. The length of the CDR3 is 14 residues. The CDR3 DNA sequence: TGTGCCAGCAGTTTGGGGGACAGGGCCTACGAGCAGTACTTC. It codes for CASSLGDRAYEQYF.

The CDR3 sequence is CASSRDGNEQFF. The CDR3 region has the DNA TGTGCCAGCAGTCGGGACGGCAATGAGCAGTTCTTC. This rearrangement joins TRBV6-1 to TRBJ2-1; D is perhaps TRBD1 or TRBD2 (5 bases each). Germline values: CDR1 MNHNS, CDR2 SASEGT. Trimming stripped 5 bases from V and 6 bases from J, with 8 bases between. The length of the CDR3 is 12 residues.

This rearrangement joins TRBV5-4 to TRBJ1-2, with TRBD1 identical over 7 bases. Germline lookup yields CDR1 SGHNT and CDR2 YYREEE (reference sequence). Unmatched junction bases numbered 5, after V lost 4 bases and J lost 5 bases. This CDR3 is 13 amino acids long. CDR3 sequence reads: CASSPGQAYGYTF. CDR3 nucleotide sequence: TGTGCCAGCAGCCCCGGACAGGCGTATGGCTACACCTTC.

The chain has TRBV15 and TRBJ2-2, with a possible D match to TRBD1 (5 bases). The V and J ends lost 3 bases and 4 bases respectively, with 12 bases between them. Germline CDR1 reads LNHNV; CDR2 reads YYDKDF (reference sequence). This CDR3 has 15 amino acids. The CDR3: CATSSLWGPTGELFF. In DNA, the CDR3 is TGTGCCACCAGCAGTCTGTGGGGCCCCACCGGGGAGCTGTTTTTT. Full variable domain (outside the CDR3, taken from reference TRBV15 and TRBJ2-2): DAMVIQNPRYQVTQFGKPVTLSCSQTLNHNVMYWYQQKSSQAPKLLFHYYDKDFNNEADTPDNFQSRRPNTSFCFLDIRSPGLGDTAMYLCATSSLWGPTGELFFGEGSRLTVL.

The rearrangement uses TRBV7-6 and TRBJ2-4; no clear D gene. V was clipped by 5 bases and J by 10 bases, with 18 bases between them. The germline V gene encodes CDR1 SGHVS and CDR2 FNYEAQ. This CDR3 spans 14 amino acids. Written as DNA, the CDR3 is TGTGCCAGCAGCCCGCAGCAGAATTACTTTATTCAGTACTTC. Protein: CASSPQQNYFIQYF.

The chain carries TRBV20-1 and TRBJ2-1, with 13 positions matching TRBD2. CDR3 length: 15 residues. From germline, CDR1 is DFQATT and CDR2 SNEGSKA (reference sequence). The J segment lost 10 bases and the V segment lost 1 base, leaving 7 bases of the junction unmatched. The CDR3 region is CSARGGLAGWGEQFF. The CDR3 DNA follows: TGCAGTGCTAGAGGGGGACTAGCGGGATGGGGAGAGCAGTTCTTC.

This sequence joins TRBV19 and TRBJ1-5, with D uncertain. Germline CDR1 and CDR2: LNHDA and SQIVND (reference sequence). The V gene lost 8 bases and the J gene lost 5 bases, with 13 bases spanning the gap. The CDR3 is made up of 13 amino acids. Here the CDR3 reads CASVMRRDQPQHF. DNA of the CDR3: TGTGCCAGTGTCATGAGGAGGGATCAGCCCCAGCATTTT.

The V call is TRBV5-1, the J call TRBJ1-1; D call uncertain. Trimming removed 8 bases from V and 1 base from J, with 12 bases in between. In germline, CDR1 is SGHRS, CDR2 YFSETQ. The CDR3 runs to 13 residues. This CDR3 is CASAAGTNTEAFF. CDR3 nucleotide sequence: TGCGCCAGTGCTGCGGGTACGAACACTGAAGCTTTCTTT. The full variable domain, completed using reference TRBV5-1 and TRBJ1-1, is KAGVTQTPRYLIKTRGQQVTLSCSPISGHRSVSWYQQTPGQGLQFLFEYFSETQRNKGNFPGRFSGRQFSNSRSEMNVSTLELGDSALYLCASAAGTNTEAFFGQGTRLTVV.

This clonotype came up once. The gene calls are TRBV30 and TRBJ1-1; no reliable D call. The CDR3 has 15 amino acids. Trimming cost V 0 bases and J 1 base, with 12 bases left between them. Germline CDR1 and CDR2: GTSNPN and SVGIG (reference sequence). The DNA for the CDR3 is TGTGCCTGGAGTGTAATGGGCCGAGAGAACACTGAAGCTTTCTTT. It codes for CAWSVMGRENTEAFF.

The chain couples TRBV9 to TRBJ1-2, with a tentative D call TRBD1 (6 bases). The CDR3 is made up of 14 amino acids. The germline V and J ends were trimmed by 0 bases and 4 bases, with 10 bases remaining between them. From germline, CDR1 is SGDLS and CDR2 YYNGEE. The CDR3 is CASSVGGGLYGYTF. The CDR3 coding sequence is TGTGCCAGCAGCGTAGGCGGGGGCCTCTATGGCTACACCTTC.

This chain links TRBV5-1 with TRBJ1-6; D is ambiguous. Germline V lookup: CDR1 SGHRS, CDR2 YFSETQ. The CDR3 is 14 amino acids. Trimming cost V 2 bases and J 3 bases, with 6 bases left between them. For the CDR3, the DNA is TGCGCCAGCAGCTTCGATCGCTATAATTCACCCCTCCACTTT. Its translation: CASSFDRYNSPLHF.